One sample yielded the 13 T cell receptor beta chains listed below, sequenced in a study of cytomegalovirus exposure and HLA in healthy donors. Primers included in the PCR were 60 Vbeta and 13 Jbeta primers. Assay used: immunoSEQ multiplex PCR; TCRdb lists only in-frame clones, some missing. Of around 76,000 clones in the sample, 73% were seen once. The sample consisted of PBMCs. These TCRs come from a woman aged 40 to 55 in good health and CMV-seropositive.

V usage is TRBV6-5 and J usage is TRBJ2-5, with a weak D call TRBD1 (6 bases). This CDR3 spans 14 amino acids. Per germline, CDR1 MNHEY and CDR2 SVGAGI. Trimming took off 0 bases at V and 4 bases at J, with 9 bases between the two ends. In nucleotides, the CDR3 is TGTGCCAGCAGTTACTCCGAGGGGGTAGAGACCCAGTACTTC. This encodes CASSYSEGVETQYF.

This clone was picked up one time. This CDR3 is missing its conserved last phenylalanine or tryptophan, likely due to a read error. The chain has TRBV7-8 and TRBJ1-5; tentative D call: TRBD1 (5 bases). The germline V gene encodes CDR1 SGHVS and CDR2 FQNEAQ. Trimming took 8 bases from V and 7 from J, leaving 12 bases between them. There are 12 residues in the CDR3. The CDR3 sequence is CASGGTGQPQHV. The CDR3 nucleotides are TGTGCCAGCGGGGGGACTGGGCAGCCCCAGCATGTT.

The CDR3 nucleotides read TGTGCCATCAGTGAGGCATCACGGTCCTACGAGCAGTACTTC. Protein: CAISEASRSYEQYF. V gene TRBV10-3 combines with J gene TRBJ2-7; D is unresolved. The CDR3 loop spans 14 amino acids. Germline V lookup: CDR1 ENHRY, CDR2 SYGVKD. V shed 2 bases and J shed 1 base, with 9 bases lying between them.

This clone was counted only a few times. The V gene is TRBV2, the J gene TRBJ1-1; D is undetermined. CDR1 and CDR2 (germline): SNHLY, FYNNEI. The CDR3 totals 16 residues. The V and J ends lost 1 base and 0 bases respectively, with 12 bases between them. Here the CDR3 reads CASSEGWFTVNTEAFF. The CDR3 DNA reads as TGTGCCAGCAGTGAAGGGTGGTTCACTGTGAACACTGAAGCTTTCTTT.

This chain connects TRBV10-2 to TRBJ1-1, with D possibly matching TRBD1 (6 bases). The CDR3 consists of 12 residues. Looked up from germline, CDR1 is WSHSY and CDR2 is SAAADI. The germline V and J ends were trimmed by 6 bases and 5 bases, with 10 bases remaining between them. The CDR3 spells CASSTGRTEAFF. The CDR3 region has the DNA TGCGCCAGCAGCACAGGGCGGACTGAAGCTTTCTTT.

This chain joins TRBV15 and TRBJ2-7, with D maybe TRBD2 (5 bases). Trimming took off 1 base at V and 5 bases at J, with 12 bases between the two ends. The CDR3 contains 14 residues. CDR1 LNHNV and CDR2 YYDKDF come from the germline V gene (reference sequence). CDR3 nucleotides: TGTGCCACCAGCAGAGGTGGGAGAACTAACGAGCAGTACTTC. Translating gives CATSRGGRTNEQYF.

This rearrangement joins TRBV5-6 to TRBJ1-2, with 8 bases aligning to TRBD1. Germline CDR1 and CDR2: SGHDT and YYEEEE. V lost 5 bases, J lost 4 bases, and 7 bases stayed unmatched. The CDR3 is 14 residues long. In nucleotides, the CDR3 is TGTGCCAGCAGTTCTGACAGGGGCAGCTATGGCTACACCTTC. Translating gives CASSSDRGSYGYTF.

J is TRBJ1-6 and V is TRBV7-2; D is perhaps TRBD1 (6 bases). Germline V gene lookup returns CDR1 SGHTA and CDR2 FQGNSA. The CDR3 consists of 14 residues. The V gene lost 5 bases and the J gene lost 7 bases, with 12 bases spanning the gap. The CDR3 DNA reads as TGTGCCAGCAGCCACCGGACAGCGAATTCACCCCTCCACTTT. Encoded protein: CASSHRTANSPLHF.

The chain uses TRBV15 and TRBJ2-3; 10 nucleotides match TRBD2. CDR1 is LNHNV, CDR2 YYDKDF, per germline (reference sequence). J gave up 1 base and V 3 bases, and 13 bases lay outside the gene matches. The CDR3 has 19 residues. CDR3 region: CATSSIHLSGGAGTDTQYF. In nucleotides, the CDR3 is TGTGCCACCAGCAGTATCCACCTGAGCGGGGGGGCTGGCACAGATACGCAGTATTTT.

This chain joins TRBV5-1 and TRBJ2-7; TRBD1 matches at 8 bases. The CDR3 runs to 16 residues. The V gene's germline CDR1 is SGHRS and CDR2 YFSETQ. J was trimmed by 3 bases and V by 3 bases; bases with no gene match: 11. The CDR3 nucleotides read TGCGCCAGCAGCTCCGGGGCCGGGACAGGATTCTACGAGCAGTACTTC. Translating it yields CASSSGAGTGFYEQYF.

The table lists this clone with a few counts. CDR3 loop: CASSYSSGTYEQYF. The CDR3 DNA sequence: TGTGCCAGCAGTTACTCTTCGGGGACCTACGAGCAGTACTTC. The gene calls are TRBV6-5 and TRBJ2-7, with TRBD2 as a possible D gene (5 bases). Germline CDR1 and CDR2: MNHEY and SVGAGI. V gave up 0 bases and J gave up 2 bases, with 8 bases separating them. There are 14 residues in the CDR3.

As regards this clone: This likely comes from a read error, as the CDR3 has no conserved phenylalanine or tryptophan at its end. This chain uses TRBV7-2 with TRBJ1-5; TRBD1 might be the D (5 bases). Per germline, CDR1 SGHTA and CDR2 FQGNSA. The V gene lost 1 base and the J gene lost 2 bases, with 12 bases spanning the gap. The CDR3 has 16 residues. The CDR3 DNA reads TGTGCCAGCAGCTTAGTTCCAGGGTCGGGCAATCAGCCCCAGCATGTT. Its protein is CASSLVPGSGNQPQHV.

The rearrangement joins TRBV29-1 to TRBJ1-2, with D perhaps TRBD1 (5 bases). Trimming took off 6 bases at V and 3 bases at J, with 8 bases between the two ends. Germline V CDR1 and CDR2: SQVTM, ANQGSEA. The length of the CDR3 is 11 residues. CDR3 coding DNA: TGCAGCGTGACAGCTTACTATGGCTACACCTTC. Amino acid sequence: CSVTAYYGYTF.